In this sample, the clone carrying this T cell receptor beta chain turned up a few times. Its antigen is unknown. This entry belongs to a study of cytotoxic CD8 clonotypes in ibrutinib-treated CLL. In germline, CDR1 is SGDLS, CDR2 YYNGEE. V lost 1 base and J lost 0, with 5 bases in between. The CDR3 is 13 amino acids. General study results and limits: At progression, clonality fell back toward baseline after rising at ibrutinib response. There were few public clonotypes, and on treatment they contracted or stayed stable.

TCR beta libraries used about 1.9 micrograms of DNA from cryopreserved PBMCs. The method was immunoSEQ multiplex PCR; TCRdb's version includes in-frame clones alone and lacks a portion of them. Altogether more than 50,000 clones are present, approximately 54% being singletons, with the ten largest covering about 15%. The receptor comes from a human donor with chronic lymphocytic leukemia. The sequencing used PBMCs, collected after 12 months of ibrutinib treatment. The chain has TRBV9 and TRBJ2-7; D remains ambiguous. The CDR3 coding sequence is TGTGCCAGCAGCGTATGGGGCTCCTACGAGCAGTACGTC. Residues: CASSVWGSYEQYV.